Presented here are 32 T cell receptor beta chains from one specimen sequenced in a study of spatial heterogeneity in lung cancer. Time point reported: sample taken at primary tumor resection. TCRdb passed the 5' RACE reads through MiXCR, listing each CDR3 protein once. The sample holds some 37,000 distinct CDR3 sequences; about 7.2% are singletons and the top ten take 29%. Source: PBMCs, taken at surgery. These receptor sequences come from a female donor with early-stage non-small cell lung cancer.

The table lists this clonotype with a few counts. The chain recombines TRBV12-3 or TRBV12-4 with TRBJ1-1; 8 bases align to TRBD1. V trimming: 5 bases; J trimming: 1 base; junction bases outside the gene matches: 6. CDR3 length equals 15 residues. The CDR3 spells CASSPRDRWNTEAFF. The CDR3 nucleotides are TGTGCCAGCAGTCCGCGGGACAGGTGGAACACTGAAGCTTTCTTT.

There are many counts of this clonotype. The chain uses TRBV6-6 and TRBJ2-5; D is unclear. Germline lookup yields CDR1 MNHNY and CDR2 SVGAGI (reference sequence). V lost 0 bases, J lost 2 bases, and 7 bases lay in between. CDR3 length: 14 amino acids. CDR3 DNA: TGTGCCAGCAGTTACTCGAGGCTTCAAGAGACCCAGTACTTC. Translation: CASSYSRLQETQYF.

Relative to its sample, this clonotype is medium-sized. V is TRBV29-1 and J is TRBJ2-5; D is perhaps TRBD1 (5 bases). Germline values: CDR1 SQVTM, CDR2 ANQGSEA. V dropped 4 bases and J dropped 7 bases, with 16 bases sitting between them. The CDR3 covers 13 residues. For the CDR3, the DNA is TGCAGCGTTGGAACCAGGGTCTCACGGACCCAGTACTTC. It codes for CSVGTRVSRTQYF.

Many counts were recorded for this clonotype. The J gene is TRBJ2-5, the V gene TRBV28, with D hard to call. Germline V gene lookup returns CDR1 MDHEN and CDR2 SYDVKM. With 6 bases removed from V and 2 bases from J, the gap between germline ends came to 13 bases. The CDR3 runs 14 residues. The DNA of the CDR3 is TGTGCCAGCAGAACCGCCGGGTATCAAGAGACCCAGTACTTC. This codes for CASRTAGYQETQYF.

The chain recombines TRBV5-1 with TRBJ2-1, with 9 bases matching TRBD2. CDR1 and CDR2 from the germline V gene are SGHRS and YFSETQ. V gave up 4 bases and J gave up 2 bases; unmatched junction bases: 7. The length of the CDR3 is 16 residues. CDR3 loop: CASSPLSSGTYNEQFF. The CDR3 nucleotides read TGCGCCAGCAGCCCCCTATCTAGCGGGACCTACAATGAGCAGTTCTTC.

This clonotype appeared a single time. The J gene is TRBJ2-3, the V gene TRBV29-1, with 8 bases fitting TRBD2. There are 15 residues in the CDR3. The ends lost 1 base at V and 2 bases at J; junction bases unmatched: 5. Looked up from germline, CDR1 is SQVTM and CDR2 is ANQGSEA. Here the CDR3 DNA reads TGCAGCGTTGAAGTCCTAGCGGGTTTCACAGATACGCAGTATTTT. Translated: CSVEVLAGFTDTQYF.

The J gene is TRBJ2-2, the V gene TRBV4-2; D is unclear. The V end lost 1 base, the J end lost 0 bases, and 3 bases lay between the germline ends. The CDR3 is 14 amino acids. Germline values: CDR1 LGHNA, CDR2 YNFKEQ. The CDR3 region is CASSQAPNTGELFF. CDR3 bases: TGTGCCAGCAGCCAAGCACCGAACACCGGGGAGCTGTTTTTT.

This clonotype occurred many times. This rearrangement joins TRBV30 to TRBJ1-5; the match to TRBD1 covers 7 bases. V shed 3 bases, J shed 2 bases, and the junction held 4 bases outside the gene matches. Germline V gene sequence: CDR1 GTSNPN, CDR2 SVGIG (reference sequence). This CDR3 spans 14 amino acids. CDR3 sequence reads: CAWSATGGNQPQHF. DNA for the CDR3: TGTGCCTGGAGCGCCACAGGGGGCAATCAGCCCCAGCATTTT.

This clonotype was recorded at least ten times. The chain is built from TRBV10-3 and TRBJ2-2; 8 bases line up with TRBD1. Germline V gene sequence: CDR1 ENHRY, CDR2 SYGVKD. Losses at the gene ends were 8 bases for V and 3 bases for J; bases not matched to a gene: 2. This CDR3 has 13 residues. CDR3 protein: CAIDRGDTGELFF. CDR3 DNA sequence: TGTGCCATCGACAGGGGAGACACCGGGGAGCTGTTTTTT.

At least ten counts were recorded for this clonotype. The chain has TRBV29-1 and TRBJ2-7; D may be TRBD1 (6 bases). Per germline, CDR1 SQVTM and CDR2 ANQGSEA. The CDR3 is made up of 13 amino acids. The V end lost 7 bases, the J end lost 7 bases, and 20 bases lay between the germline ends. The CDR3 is CSAARQGLREQYF. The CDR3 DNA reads TGCAGCGCCGCCCGCCAGGGGCTAAGGGAGCAGTACTTC.

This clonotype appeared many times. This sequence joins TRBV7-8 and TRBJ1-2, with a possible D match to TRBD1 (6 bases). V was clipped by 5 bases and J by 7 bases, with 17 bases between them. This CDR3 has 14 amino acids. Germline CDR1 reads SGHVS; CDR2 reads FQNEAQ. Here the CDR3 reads CASSPRAGAGGYTF. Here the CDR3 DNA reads TGTGCCAGCAGCCCCCGGGCGGGGGCAGGTGGCTACACCTTC. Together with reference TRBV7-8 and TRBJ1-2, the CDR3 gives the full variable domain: GAGVSQSPRYKVAKRGQDVALRCDPISGHVSLFWYQQALGQGPEFLTYFQNEAQLDKSGLPSDRFFAERPEGSVSTLKIQRTQQEDSAVYLCASSPRAGAGGYTFGSGTRLTVV.

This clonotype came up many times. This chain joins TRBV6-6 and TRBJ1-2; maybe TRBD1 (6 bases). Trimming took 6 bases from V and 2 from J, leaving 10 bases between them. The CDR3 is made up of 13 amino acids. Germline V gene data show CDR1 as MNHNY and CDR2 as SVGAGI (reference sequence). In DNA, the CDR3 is TGTGCCAGCAGCCAGACAGGAAACTATGGCTACACCTTC. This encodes CASSQTGNYGYTF.

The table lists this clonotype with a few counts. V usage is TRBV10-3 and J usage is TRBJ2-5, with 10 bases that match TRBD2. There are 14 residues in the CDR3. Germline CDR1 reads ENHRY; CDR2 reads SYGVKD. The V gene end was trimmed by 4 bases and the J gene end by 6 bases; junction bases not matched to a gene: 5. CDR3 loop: CAISAGTSAKTQYF. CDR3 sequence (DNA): TGTGCCATCAGTGCGGGGACTAGCGCGAAGACCCAGTACTTC.

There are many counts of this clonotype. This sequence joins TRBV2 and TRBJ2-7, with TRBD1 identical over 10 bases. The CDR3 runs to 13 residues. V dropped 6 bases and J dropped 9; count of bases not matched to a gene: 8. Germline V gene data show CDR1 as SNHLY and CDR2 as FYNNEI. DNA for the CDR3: TGTGCCAGCAGCCCACGACAGGGGGCAGCGCAGTACTTC. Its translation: CASSPRQGAAQYF.

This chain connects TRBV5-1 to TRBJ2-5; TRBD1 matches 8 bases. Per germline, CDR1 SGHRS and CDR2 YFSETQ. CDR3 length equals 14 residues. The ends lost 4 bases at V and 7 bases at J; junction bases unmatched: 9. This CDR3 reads CASSPGDRGGTQYF. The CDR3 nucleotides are TGCGCCAGCAGCCCTGGCGACAGGGGTGGGACCCAGTACTTC.

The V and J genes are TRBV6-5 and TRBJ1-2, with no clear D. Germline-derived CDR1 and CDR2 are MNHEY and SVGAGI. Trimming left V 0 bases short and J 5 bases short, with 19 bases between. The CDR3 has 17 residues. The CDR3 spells CASSYSSRGYERYGYTF. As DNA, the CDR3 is TGTGCCAGCAGTTACTCGAGTAGAGGGTACGAACGTTATGGCTACACCTTC.

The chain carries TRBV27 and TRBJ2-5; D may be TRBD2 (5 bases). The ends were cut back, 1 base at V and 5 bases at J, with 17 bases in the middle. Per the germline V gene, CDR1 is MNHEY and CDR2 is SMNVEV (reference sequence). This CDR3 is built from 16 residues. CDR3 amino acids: CASSLYNSGLDETQYF. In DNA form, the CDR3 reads TGTGCCAGCAGTTTATATAACTCGGGATTGGACGAGACCCAGTACTTC.

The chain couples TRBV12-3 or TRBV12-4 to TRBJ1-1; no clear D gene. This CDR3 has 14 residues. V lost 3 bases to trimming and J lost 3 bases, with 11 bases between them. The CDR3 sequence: CASSLKGTDTEAFF. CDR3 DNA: TGTGCCAGCAGTTTGAAGGGAACAGACACTGAAGCTTTCTTT.

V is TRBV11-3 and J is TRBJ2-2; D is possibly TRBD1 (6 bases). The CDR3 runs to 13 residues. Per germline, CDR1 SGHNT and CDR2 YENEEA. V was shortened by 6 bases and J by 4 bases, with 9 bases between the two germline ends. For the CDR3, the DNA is TGTGCCAGCAGTCAAGGGGGCACCGGGGAGCTGTTTTTT. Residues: CASSQGGTGELFF.

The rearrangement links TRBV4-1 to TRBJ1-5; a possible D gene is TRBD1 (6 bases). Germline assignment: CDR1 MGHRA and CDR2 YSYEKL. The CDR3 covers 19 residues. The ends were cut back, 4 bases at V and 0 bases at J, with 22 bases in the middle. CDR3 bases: TGCGCCAGCAGCCCCCAGGGGTTGTCACGGAGATATAGCAATCAGCCCCAGCATTTT. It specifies CASSPQGLSRRYSNQPQHF.

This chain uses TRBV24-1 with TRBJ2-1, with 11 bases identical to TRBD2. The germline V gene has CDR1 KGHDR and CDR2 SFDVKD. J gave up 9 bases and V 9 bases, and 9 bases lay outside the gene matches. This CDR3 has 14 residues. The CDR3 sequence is CATAGTSGESEQFF. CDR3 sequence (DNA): TGTGCCACCGCCGGGACTAGCGGAGAGAGTGAGCAGTTCTTC.

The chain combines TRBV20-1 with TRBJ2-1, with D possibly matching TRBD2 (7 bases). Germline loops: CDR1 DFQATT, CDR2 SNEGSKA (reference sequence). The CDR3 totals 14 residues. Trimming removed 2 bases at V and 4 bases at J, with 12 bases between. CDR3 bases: TGCAGTGCTAGAAGGGGGGGATTTTACAATGAGCAGTTCTTC. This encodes CSARRGGFYNEQFF.

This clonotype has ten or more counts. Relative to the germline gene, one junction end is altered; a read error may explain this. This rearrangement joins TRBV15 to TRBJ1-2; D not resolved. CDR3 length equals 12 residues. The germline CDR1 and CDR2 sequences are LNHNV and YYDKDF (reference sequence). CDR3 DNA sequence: TGTGCCACCAGCAGAGATTCCGGAGTCCCCTCCTTC. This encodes CATSRDSGVPSF.

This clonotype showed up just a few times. The CDR3 DNA reads TGTGCCTGGAGTGCCTCTGACCTGGATGGCTACACCTTC. This gives the protein CAWSASDLDGYTF. The genes are TRBV30 and TRBJ1-2; D not resolved. The CDR3 consists of 13 residues. Germline V gene data show CDR1 as GTSNPN and CDR2 as SVGIG (reference sequence). V was trimmed by 1 base and J by 6 bases, leaving 12 bases between them.

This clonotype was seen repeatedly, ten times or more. The CDR3 spells CRALLAGVGSTDTQYF. The DNA for the CDR3 is TGCAGGGCATTACTAGCGGGAGTGGGGAGCACAGATACGCAGTATTTT. The V gene is TRBV20-1, the J gene TRBJ2-3; 11 nucleotides align to TRBD2. The CDR3 runs 16 residues. CDR1 and CDR2 from the germline V gene are DFQATT and SNEGSKA (reference sequence).

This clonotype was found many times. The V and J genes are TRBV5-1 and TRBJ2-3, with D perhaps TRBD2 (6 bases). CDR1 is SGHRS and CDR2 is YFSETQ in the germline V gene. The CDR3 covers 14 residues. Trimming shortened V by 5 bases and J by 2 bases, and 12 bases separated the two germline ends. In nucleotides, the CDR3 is TGCGCCAGCAGGCGGGACGTCGACACAGATACGCAGTATTTT. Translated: CASRRDVDTDTQYF.

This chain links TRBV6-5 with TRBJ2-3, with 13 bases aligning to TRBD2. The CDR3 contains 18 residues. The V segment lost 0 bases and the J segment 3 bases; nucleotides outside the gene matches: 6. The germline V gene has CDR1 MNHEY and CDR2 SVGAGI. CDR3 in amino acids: CASSYSRTSGRLTDTQYF. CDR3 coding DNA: TGTGCCAGCAGTTACTCCCGGACTAGCGGGAGATTGACAGATACGCAGTATTTT.

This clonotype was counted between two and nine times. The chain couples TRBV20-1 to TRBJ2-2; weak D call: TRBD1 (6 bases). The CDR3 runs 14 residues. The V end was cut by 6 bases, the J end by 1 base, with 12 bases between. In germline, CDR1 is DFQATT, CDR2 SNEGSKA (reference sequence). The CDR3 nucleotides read TGCAGTGCCACGGACAGAAAGAACACCGGGGAGCTGTTTTTT. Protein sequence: CSATDRKNTGELFF.

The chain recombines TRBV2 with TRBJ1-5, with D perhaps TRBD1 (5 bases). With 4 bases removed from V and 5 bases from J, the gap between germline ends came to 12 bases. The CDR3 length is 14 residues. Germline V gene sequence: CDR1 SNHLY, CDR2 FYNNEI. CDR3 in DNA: TGTGCCAGCAGTGGAGGGGCGCTGGATCAGCCCCAGCATTTT. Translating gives CASSGGALDQPQHF.

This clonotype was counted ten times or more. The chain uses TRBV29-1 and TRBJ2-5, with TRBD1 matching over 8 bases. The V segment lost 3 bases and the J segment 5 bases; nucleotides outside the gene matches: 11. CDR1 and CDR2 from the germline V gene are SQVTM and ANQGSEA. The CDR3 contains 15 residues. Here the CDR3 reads CSVDPIQGARETQYF. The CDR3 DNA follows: TGCAGCGTTGACCCTATTCAGGGGGCTCGGGAGACCCAGTACTTC.

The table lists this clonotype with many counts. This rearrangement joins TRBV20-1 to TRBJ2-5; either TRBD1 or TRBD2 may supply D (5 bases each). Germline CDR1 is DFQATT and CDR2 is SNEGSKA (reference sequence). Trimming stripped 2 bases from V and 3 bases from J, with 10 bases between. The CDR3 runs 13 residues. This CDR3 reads CSARWQGEETQYF. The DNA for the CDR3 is TGCAGTGCTAGATGGCAGGGAGAAGAGACCCAGTACTTC.

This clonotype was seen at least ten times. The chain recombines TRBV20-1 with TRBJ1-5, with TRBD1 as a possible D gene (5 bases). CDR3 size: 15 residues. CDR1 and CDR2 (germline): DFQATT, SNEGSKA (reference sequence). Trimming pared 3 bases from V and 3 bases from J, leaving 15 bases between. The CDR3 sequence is CSASTLQEFNQPQHF. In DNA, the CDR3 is TGCAGTGCTAGCACCTTACAGGAGTTCAATCAGCCCCAGCATTTT.